The clone carrying this TCR beta chain was found a few times. This table comes from immunoSEQ multiplex PCR, and its TCRdb copy is limited to in-frame clones, with some not included. Of fewer than 90,000 clones detected, about 85% appear once; the ten largest clones hold approximately 1.2%. The data belong to a study of OX40 agonist ivuxolimab in advanced cancers. Unmatched junction bases numbered 8, after V lost 2 bases and J lost 3 bases. CDR1 and CDR2 (germline): LGHNA, YNFKEQ. The length of the CDR3 is 16 residues. The TCR sequence derives from an adult with an advanced solid tumor such as melanoma, head and neck, liver or kidney cancer. The rearrangement uses TRBV4-2 and TRBJ2-3; TRBD2 aligns across 7 bases. The sequences come from CD4+ or CD8+ T cells sorted from blood, collected in a trial of the OX40 agonist ivuxolimab. CDR3 region: CASSQRSGAGTDTQYF. Written as DNA, the CDR3 is TGTGCCAGCAGCCAAAGGTCGGGAGCGGGGACAGATACGCAGTATTTT.